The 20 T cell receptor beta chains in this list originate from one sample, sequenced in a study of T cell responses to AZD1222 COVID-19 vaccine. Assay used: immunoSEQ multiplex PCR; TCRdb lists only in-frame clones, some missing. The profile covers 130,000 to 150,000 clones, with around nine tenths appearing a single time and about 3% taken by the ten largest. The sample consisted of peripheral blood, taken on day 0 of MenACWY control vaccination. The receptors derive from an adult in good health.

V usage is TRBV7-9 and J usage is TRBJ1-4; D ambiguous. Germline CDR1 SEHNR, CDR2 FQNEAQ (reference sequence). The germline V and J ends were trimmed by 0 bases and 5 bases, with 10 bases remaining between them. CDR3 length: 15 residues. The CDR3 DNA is TGTGCCAGCAGCTTAGCGCGGTCTCACAATGAAAAACTGTTTTTT. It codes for CASSLARSHNEKLFF.

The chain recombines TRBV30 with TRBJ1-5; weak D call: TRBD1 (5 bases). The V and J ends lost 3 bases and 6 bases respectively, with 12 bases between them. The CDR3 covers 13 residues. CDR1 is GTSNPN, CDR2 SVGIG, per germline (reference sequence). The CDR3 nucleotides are TGTGCCTGGAGCAGCAGGGTTGGTCAGCCCCAGCATTTT. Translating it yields CAWSSRVGQPQHF.

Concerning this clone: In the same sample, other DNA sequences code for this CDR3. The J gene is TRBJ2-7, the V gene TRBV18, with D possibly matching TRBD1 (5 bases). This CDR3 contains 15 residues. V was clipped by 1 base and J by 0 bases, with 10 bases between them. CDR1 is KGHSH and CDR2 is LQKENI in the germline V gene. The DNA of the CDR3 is TGTGCCAGCTCACCACGGCAAGGGGACTCCTACGAGCAGTACTTC. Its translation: CASSPRQGDSYEQYF.

This CDR3 reads CASSVGSGEGTQYF. The CDR3 region has the DNA TGTGCCAGCAGCGTAGGGTCCGGGGAGGGGACCCAGTACTTC. The chain joins TRBV9 to TRBJ2-5, with TRBD2 identical over 7 bases. In germline, CDR1 is SGDLS, CDR2 YYNGEE. The V gene end was trimmed by 0 bases and the J gene end by 7 bases; junction bases not matched to a gene: 6. The CDR3 extends over 14 amino acids.

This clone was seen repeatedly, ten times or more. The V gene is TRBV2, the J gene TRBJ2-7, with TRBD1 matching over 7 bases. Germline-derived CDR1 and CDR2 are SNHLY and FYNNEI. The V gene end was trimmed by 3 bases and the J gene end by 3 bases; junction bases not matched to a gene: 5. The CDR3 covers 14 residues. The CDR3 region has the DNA TGTGCCAGCAGTGAGCCACAGGGGAACTACGAGCAGTACTTC. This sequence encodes CASSEPQGNYEQYF. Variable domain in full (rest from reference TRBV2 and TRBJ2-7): EPEVTQTPSHQVTQMGQEVILRCVPISNHLYFYWYRQILGQKVEFLVSFYNNEISEKSEIFDDQFSVERPDGSNFTLKIRSTKLEDSAMYFCASSEPQGNYEQYFGPGTRLTVT.

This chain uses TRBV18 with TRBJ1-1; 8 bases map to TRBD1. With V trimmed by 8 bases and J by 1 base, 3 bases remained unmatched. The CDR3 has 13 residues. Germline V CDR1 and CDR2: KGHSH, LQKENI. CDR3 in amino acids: CASAGGQNTEAFF. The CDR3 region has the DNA TGTGCCAGCGCAGGGGGCCAGAACACTGAAGCTTTCTTT. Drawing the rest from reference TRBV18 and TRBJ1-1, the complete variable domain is NAGVMQNPRHLVRRRGQEARLRCSPMKGHSHVYWYRQLPEEGLKFMVYLQKENIIDESGMPKERFSAEFPKEGPSILRIQQVVRGDSAAYFCASAGGQNTEAFFGQGTRLTVV.

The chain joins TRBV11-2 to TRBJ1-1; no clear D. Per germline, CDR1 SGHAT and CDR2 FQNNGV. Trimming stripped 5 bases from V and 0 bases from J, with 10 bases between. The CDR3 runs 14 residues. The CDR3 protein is CASSRTTLNTEAFF. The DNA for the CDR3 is TGTGCCAGCAGCCGCACGACTTTGAACACTGAAGCTTTCTTT.

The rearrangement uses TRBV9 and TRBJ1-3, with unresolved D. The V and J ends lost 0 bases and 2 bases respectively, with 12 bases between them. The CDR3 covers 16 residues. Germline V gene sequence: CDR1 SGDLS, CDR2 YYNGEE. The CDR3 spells CASSVAVREPGNTIYF. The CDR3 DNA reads TGTGCCAGCAGCGTAGCTGTGAGGGAACCTGGAAACACCATATATTTT.

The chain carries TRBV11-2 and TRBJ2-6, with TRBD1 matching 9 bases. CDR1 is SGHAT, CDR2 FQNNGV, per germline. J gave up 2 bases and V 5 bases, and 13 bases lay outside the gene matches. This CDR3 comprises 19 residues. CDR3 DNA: TGTGCCAGCAGCCAAGGGACAGGGCTCCCACCTCCTGGGGCCAACGTCCTGACTTTC. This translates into CASSQGTGLPPPGANVLTF.

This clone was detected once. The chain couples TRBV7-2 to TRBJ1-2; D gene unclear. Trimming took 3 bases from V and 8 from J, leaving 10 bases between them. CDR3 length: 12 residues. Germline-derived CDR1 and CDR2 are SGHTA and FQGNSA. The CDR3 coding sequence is TGTGCCAGCAGCTTGGGGTTGGTAGGCTACACCTTC. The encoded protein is CASSLGLVGYTF. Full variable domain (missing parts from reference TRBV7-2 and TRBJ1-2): GAGVSQSPSNKVTEKGKDVELRCDPISGHTALYWYRQSLGQGLEFLIYFQGNSAPDKSGLPSDRFSAERTGGSVSTLTIQRTQQEDSAVYLCASSLGLVGYTFGSGTRLTVV.

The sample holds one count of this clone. CDR3 amino acids: CASRGRANTGELFF. In DNA, the CDR3 is TGTGCCAGCAGGGGACGGGCGAACACCGGGGAGCTGTTTTTT. V and J are TRBV28 and TRBJ2-2; the D gene could be TRBD1 or TRBD2 (5 bases each). Germline values: CDR1 MDHEN, CDR2 SYDVKM. The CDR3 runs 14 residues. V dropped 6 bases and J dropped 0 bases, with 8 bases sitting between them.

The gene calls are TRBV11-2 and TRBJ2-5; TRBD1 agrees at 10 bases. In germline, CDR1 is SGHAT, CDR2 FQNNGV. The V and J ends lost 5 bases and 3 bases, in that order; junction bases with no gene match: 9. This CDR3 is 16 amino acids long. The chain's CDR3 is CASSAEPGQGKETQYF. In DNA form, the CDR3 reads TGTGCCAGCAGCGCCGAACCGGGACAGGGGAAAGAGACCCAGTACTTC.

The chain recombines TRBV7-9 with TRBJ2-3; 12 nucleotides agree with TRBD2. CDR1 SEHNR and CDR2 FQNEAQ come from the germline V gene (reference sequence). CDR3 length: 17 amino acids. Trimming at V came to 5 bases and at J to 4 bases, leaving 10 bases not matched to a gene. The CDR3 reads CASSHGLAGTSADTQYF. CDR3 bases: TGTGCCAGCAGCCATGGACTAGCGGGAACGTCCGCAGATACGCAGTATTTT.

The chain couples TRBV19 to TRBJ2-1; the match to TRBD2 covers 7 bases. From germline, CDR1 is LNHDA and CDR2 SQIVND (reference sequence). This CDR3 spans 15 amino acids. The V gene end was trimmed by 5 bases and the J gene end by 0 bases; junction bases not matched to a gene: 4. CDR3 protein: CASSPTSHSYNEQFF. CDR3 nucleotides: TGTGCCAGTAGTCCGACTAGCCACTCCTACAATGAGCAGTTCTTC.

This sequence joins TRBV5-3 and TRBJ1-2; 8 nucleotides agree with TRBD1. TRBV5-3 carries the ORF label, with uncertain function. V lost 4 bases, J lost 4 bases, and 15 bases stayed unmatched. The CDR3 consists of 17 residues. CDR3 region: CARSDKGDRKLSYGYTF. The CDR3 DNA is TGTGCCAGAAGCGATAAAGGGGACAGGAAGCTCTCCTATGGCTACACCTTC.

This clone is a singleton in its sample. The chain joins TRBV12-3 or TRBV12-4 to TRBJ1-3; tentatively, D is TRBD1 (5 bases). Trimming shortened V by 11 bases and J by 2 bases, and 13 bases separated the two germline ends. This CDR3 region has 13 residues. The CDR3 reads CAVRRDAGNTIYF. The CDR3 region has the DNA TGTGCCGTCAGGAGGGACGCTGGAAACACCATATATTTT.

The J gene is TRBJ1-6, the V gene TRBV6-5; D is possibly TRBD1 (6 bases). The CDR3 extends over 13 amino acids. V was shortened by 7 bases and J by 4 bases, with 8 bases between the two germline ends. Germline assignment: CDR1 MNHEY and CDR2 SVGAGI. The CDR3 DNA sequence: TGTGCCAGCACCGGACAGTATAATTCACCCCTCCACTTT. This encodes CASTGQYNSPLHF.

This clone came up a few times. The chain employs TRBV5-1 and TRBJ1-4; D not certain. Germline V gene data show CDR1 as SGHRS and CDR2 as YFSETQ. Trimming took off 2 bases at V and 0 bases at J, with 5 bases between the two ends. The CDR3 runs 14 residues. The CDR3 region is CASSLQATNEKLFF. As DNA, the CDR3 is TGCGCCAGCAGCTTACAAGCAACTAATGAAAAACTGTTTTTT.

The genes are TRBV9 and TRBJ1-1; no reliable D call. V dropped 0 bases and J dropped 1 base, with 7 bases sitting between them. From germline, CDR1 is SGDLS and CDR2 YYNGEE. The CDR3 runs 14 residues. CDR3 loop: CASSVGMANTEAFF. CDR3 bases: TGTGCCAGCAGCGTAGGTATGGCGAACACTGAAGCTTTCTTT. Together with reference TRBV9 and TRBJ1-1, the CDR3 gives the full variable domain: DSGVTQTPKHLITATGQRVTLRCSPRSGDLSVYWYQQSLDQGLQFLIQYYNGEERAKGNILERFSAQQFPDLHSELNLSSLELGDSALYFCASSVGMANTEAFFGQGTRLTVV.

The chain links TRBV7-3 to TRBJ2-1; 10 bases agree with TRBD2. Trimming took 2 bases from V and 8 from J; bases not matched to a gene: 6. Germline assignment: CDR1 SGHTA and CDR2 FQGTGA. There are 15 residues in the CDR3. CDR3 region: CASSLGLAGVDEQFF. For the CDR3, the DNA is TGTGCCAGCAGCTTAGGGCTAGCGGGAGTCGATGAGCAGTTCTTC.